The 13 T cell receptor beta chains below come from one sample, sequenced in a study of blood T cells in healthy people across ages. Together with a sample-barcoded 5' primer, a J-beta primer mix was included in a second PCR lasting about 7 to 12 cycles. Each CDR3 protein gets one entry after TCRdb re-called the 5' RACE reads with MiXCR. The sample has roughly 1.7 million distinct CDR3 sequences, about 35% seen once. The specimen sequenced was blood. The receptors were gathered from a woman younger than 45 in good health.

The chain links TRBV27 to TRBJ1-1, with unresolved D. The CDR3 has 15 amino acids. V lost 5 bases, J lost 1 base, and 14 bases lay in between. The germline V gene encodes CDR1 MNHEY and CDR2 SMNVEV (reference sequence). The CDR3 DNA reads TGTGCCAGCAGTCCCCCAGGACGTCAGAACACTGAAGCTTTCTTT. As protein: CASSPPGRQNTEAFF.

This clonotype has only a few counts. This CDR3 reads CASSHPLAGGGNEQFF. As DNA, the CDR3 is TGTGCCAGCAGTCACCCATTAGCGGGAGGGGGCAATGAGCAGTTCTTC. The V call is TRBV6-6, the J call TRBJ2-1; 11 bases agree with TRBD2. Trimming at V came to 5 bases and at J to 6 bases, leaving 9 bases not matched to a gene. The CDR3 loop spans 16 amino acids. CDR1 is MNHNY and CDR2 is SVGAGI in the germline V gene (reference sequence).

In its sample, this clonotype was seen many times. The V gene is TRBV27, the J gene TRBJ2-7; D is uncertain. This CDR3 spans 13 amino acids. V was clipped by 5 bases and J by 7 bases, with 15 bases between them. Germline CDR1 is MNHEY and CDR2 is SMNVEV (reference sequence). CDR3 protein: CASSPAAYREQYF. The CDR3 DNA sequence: TGTGCCAGCAGTCCCGCCGCGTATAGAGAGCAGTACTTC.

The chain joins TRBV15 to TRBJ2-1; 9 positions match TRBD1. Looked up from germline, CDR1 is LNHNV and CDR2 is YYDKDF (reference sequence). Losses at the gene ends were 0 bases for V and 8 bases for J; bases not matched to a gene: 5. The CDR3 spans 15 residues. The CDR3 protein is CATSRETGGLDEQFF. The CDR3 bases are TGTGCCACCAGCAGAGAGACAGGGGGATTGGATGAGCAGTTCTTC.

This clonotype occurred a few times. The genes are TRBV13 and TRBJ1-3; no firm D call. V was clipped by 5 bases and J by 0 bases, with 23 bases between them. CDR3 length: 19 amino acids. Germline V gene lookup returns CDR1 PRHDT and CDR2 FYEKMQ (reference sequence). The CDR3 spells CASSRNLQPSTHSGNTIYF. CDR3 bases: TGTGCCAGCAGCCGCAACCTTCAGCCGTCCACGCACTCTGGAAACACCATATATTTT.

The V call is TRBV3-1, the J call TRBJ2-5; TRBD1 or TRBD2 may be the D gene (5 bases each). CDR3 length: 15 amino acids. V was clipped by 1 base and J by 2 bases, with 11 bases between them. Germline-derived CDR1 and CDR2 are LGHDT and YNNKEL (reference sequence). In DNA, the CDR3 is TGTGCCAGCAGCCAAGGGGCAGGGAGTCAAGAGACCCAGTACTTC. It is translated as CASSQGAGSQETQYF.

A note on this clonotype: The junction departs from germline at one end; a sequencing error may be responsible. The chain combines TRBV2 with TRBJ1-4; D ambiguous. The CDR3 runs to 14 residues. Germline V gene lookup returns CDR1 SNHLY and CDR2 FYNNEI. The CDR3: CVSSPDTINEKLFF. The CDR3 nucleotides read TGTGTCAGCAGCCCCGACACGATTAATGAAAAACTGTTTTTT.

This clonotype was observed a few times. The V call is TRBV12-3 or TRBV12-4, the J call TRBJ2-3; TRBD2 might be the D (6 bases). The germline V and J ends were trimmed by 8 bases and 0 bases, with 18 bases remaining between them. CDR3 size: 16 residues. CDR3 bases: TGTGCCAGCCTTCACGGGGGACTCCCTAGCACAGATACGCAGTATTTT. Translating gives CASLHGGLPSTDTQYF.

CDR3 DNA sequence: TGTGCCAGCAGTTTATTGGGCTCCGGCACAGGGCCCTCCTACGAGCAGTACTTC. This sequence encodes CASSLLGSGTGPSYEQYF. The genes are TRBV27 and TRBJ2-7, with D perhaps matching TRBD1 (6 bases). Germline V CDR1 and CDR2: MNHEY, SMNVEV (reference sequence). The CDR3 is 18 amino acids. The ends were cut back, 1 base at V and 0 bases at J, with 19 bases in the middle.

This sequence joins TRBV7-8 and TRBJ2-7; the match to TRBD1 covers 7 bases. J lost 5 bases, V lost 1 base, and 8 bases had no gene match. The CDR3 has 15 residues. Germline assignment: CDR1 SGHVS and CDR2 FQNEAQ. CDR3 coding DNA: TGTGCCAGCAGCTTAGGACAGGGCGTAGGGCACGAGCAGTACTTC. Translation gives CASSLGQGVGHEQYF.

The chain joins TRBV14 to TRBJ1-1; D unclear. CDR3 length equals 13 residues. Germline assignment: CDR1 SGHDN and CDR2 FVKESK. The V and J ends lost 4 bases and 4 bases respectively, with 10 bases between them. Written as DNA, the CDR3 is TGTGCCAGCAGCCGGCGGGCGCGCACTGAAGCTTTCTTT. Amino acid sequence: CASSRRARTEAFF.

The CDR3 here is CASSRGFGANVLTF. The CDR3 bases are TGCGCCAGCAGCAGGGGGTTCGGGGCCAACGTCCTGACTTTC. The chain combines TRBV4-1 with TRBJ2-6, with D possibly being TRBD1 (6 bases). This CDR3 comprises 14 residues. The V gene lost 5 bases and the J gene lost 4 bases, with 9 bases spanning the gap. Looked up from germline, CDR1 is MGHRA and CDR2 is YSYEKL.

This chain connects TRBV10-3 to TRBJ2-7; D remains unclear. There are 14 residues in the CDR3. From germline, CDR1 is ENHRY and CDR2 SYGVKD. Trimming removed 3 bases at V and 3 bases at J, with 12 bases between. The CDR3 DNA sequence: TGTGCCATCAGTGATAACCCGAGGAACTACGAGCAGTACTTC. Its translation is CAISDNPRNYEQYF.